The rows below give T cell receptor beta chains drawn from one sample of a study of blood T cell repertoires in COVID-19. Some clones are missing from TCRdb's copy, which holds only in-frame ones; the method was immunoSEQ multiplex PCR. The data hold about 160,000 clones, with just under 85% observed a single time. The sample consisted of peripheral blood. These TCRs come from a man in his forties who had recovered from COVID-19. The CDR3 runs from the conserved cysteine through the conserved F or W. A D gene is named only where the DNA matches it firmly. A row's size may be missing; if present it is once, few, many or a size class.

NA | NA | TRBJ1-5 | TRBV18 | TGTGCCAGCTCACCACTCGCGGGAGGGCCCCAGCATTTT | CASSPLAGGPQHF
TRBD1 | NA | TRBJ1-5 | TRBV19 | TGTGCCAGTAGGGCAGGGGGCCCTAGCAATCAGCCCCAGCATTTT | CASRAGGPSNQPQHF
TRBD1 | NA | TRBJ1-1 | TRBV19 | TGTGCCAGTAGTACAAACAGGGGCGGTGAAGCTTTCTTT | CASSTNRGGEAFF
NA | NA | TRBJ2-5 | TRBV4-1 | TGCGCCAGCAGCCAAGGGACAGCTACAGAGACCCAGTACTTC | CASSQGTATETQYF
NA | NA | TRBJ2-7 | TRBV4-3 | TGCGCCAGCAGCCAAGATACGGAGGGTGTTTTTTACGAGCAGTACTTC | CASSQDTEGVFYEQYF
NA | NA | TRBJ1-1 | TRBV27 | TGTGCCAGCAGTTTTCAGACAGGGAACACTGAAGCTTTCTTT | CASSFQTGNTEAFF
NA | NA | TRBJ1-1 | TRBV19 | TGTGCCACCCCGGGTGAGTTGCTTATGAACACTGAAGCTTTCTTT | CATPGELLMNTEAFF
NA | NA | TRBJ1-2 | TRBV5-6 | TGTGCCAGCAGCTTCTGGGGGGGTGGTGGCTACACCTTC | CASSFWGGGGYTF
TRBD2 | NA | TRBJ2-5 | TRBV6-6 | TGTGCCAGCGGGACTACCTCCGAGACCCAGTACTTC | CASGTTSETQYF
TRBD1 | NA | TRBJ2-7 | TRBV19 | TGTGCCAGTAGTATAGCACAGGGGGCTGGCGGTACGTACTTC | CASSIAQGAGGTYF
NA | NA | TRBJ2-1 | TRBV4-1 | TGCGCCAGCAGCCCAACCCAGGGGATCTACAATGAGCAGTTCTTC | CASSPTQGIYNEQFF
TRBD1 | NA | TRBJ2-6 | TRBV7-6 | TGTGCCAGCAGCCCATCACCGTCGGGACAGGGAAAGGCTGGGGCCAACGTCCTGACTTTC | CASSPSPSGQGKAGANVLTF
NA | NA | TRBJ1-1 | TRBV11-2 | TGTGCCAGCAGCCGCGGACAGTCGAACACTGAAGCTTTCTTT | CASSRGQSNTEAFF
NA | NA | TRBJ1-3 | TRBV15 | TGTGCCACCAGCAGAGCTAGCATACGCTCTGGAAACACCATATATTTT | CATSRASIRSGNTIYF
NA | NA | TRBJ2-7 | TRBV5-4 | TGTGCCAGCAGCTTGGGCCCGATGACACGCGAGCAGTACTTC | CASSLGPMTREQYF
NA | once | TRBJ2-7 | TRBV6-4 | TGTGCCAGCAGGGACAACCTCGGGTTTTACGAGCAGTACTTC | CASRDNLGFYEQYF
NA | once | TRBJ1-4 | TRBV19 | TGTGCCAGTAGTATGTATACCAGTCATGAAAAACTGTTTTTT | CASSMYTSHEKLFF
NA | NA | TRBJ1-1 | TRBV6-5 | TGTGCCAGCAGTTACGGGGGCGACACTGAAGCTTTCTTT | CASSYGGDTEAFF
NA | NA | TRBJ2-7 | TRBV11-3 | TGTGCCAGCAGCCCACAGAATTACGAGCAGTACTTC | CASSPQNYEQYF
TRBD2 | NA | TRBJ2-1 | TRBV4-3 | TGCGCCAGCAGCCGTACGACTAGCGGCTACAATGAGCAGTTCTTC | CASSRTTSGYNEQFF
TRBD2 | NA | TRBJ2-2 | TRBV6-2/TRBV6-3 | TGTGCCAGCAGTTACCCCCACAACAGCGGGGGAGACACCGGGGAGCTGTTTTTT | CASSYPHNSGGDTGELFF
TRBD1 | NA | TRBJ1-2 | TRBV5-1 | TGCGCCAGCAGCTTGGGGACAGGAGGAGACGGCTACACCTTC | CASSLGTGGDGYTF
TRBD1 | NA | TRBJ2-1 | TRBV23-1 | TGCGCCAGCCTTCTGAGGGGACAGACCTTCTCCTACAATGAGCAGTTCTTC | CASLLRGQTFSYNEQFF
NA | NA | TRBJ1-5 | TRBV2 | TGTGCCAGCAGCATACAGGGAGGGGATCAGCCCCAGCATTTT | CASSIQGGDQPQHF
NA | NA | TRBJ2-4 | TRBV29-1 | TGCAGCGTTGTTGGCCAAGCCAAAAACATTCAGTACTTC | CSVVGQAKNIQYF
TRBD1 | NA | TRBJ1-1 | TRBV11-3 | TGTGCCAGCAGCCCAAGGGGACAGGTCGGGACTGAAGCTTTCTTT | CASSPRGQVGTEAFF
TRBD2 | once | TRBJ2-1 | TRBV24-1 | TGTGCCACCAGTGAGGCGGGGGCCTACAATGAGCAGTTCTTC | CATSEAGAYNEQFF
NA | NA | TRBJ2-3 | TRBV9 | TGTGCCAGCAGCGTTGGTCCGGTCTCTAGCACAGATACGCAGTATTTT | CASSVGPVSSTDTQYF
NA | NA | TRBJ1-1 | TRBV2 | TGTGCCAGCGGGTGGGGCAAGAACACTGAAGCTTTCTTT | CASGWGKNTEAFF
TRBD1 | few | TRBJ1-2 | TRBV3-1/TRBV3-2 | TGTGCCAGCAGCCCTCGACAGGGTGGGTATGGCTACACCTTC | CASSPRQGGYGYTF
NA | NA | TRBJ1-1 | TRBV7-3 | TGTGCCAGCAGCTCCGGCCAGGACACTGAAGCTTTCTTT | CASSSGQDTEAFF
TRBD1 | NA | TRBJ1-5 | TRBV7-9 | TGTGCCAGCAGCTCCGGACAGGGCCAAGCCAACAATCAGCCCCAGCATTTT | CASSSGQGQANNQPQHF
NA | NA | TRBJ1-6 | TRBV19 | TGTGCCAGTAATGGACAGCTTAATTCACCCCTCCACTTT | CASNGQLNSPLHF
TRBD2 | NA | TRBJ2-1 | TRBV24-1 | TGTGCCACCAGTGAATCGGGGACTAGCGGGGGGGCCGCAGTAGATGAGCAGTTCTTC | CATSESGTSGGAAVDEQFF
TRBD1 | once | TRBJ1-1 | TRBV19 | TGTGCCAGTAGTCCAGGGGGAACGAACACTGAAGCTTTCTTT | CASSPGGTNTEAFF
TRBD1 | NA | TRBJ2-2 | TRBV24-1 | TGTGCCACCAGCGATGGGACAGGAGGAGGGGAGCTGTTTTTT | CATSDGTGGGELFF
TRBD2 | NA | TRBJ2-3 | TRBV19 | TGTGCCAGTAGTAAGGCAGCGGGGCAGGTTACGCAGTATTTT | CASSKAAGQVTQYF
TRBD2 | NA | TRBJ2-7 | TRBV5-4 | TGTGCCAGCAGCTGGGAAGCGGGGGGATCCTACGAGCAGTACTTC | CASSWEAGGSYEQYF
TRBD1 | NA | TRBJ2-7 | TRBV30 | TGTGCCTGGGCCGGGGACAGGGCCTACGAGCAGTACTTC | CAWAGDRAYEQYF
TRBD1 | NA | TRBJ1-1 | TRBV27 | TGTGCCAGCAGTGCGCCGGGACAGGGTCGGACTGAAGCTTTCTTT | CASSAPGQGRTEAFF
TRBD2 | NA | TRBJ2-7 | TRBV4-2 | TGTGCCAGCAGCCAAGTAAGCGGGGCGAGCTCCTACGAGCAGTACTTC | CASSQVSGASSYEQYF
NA | NA | TRBJ2-7 | TRBV18 | TGTGCCAGCTCACCAAACGAGCCGGGCGAGCAGTACTTC | CASSPNEPGEQYF
NA | NA | TRBJ2-6 | TRBV4-2 | TGTGCCAGCAGCCAACAGGGCTCTGGGGCCAACGTCCTGACTTTC | CASSQQGSGANVLTF
NA | NA | TRBJ2-5 | TRBV9 | TGTGCCAGCAGCGTAGGTCCAGTGAACCAAGAGACCCAGTACTTC | CASSVGPVNQETQYF
TRBD2 | NA | TRBJ2-1 | TRBV7-9 | TGTGCCAGCAGCTTAGCGACTAGCGGGAGTTGGGCGGATGAGCAGTTCTTC | CASSLATSGSWADEQFF
NA | NA | TRBJ2-7 | TRBV7-9 | TGTGCCAGCAGCTCAAAGACAGACCCTTACGAGCAGTACTTC | CASSSKTDPYEQYF
NA | NA | TRBJ2-1 | TRBV20-1 | TGCAGTGCTAGTAGGGGCCCTTTCTCCTACAATGAGCAGTTCTTC | CSASRGPFSYNEQFF
NA | NA | TRBJ2-5 | TRBV9 | TGTGCCAGCAGCTCCCCGGGGGGCTGGGAGACCCAGTACTTC | CASSSPGGWETQYF
NA | once | TRBJ2-3 | TRBV19 | TGTGCCACAGGGTCGGTCACAGATACGCAGTATTTT | CATGSVTDTQYF
NA | NA | TRBJ1-4 | TRBV2 | TGTGCCAGCAGTGAAAGCCAATATAATGAAAAACTGTTTTTT | CASSESQYNEKLFF
NA | NA | TRBJ2-7 | TRBV10-3 | TGTGCCATCAGTGAGTCCCGGGTCGTGAATTCTCACGAGCAGTACTTC | CAISESRVVNSHEQYF
NA | NA | TRBJ2-1 | TRBV9 | TGTGCCAGCAGCGTAGATACTAGCCGAGCTGGAAATGAGCAGTTCTTC | CASSVDTSRAGNEQFF
NA | NA | TRBJ2-7 | TRBV6-5 | TGTGCCAGCAGCAGGTACGAGCAGTACTTC | CASSRYEQYF
NA | few | TRBJ1-5 | TRBV7-2 | TGTGCCAGCAGCTTAACCCAGGGTCAGCCCCAGCATTTT | CASSLTQGQPQHF
TRBD1 | NA | TRBJ2-7 | TRBV6-5 | TGTGCCAGCAGTTACCCACGACAGGGGGTCTACGAGCAGTACTTC | CASSYPRQGVYEQYF
NA | NA | TRBJ2-7 | TRBV12-3/TRBV12-4 | TGTGCCAGCAGTTTCACCTACGAGCAGTACTTC | CASSFTYEQYF
TRBD1 | NA | TRBJ1-6 | TRBV14 | TGTGCCAGCAGCCAAGACACTAAATGGACAGGTTCCCCTTCACCCCTCCACTTT | CASSQDTKWTGSPSPLHF
TRBD1 | NA | TRBJ2-7 | TRBV27 | TGTGCCAGCAGTTCCGGACAGGGGGGCCACGAGCAGTACTTC | CASSSGQGGHEQYF
TRBD1 | NA | TRBJ1-1 | TRBV7-2 | TGTGCCAGCAGCCGGGGACAGTCCAACCCCCGGAACACTGAAGCTTTCTTT | CASSRGQSNPRNTEAFF